The TCR beta chain described here comes from a study of T-cell reconstitution after alpha-beta-depleted transplantation in children. Unique molecular identifiers were used to barcode this TCRbeta library. TCRdb re-called the PCR reads through MiXCR, storing one row per CDR3 protein. The table includes about 500,000 distinct CDR3 sequences, approximately 32% detected once. This clonotype has more than one count but fewer than ten. This receptor was obtained from a human donor who donated a stem cell graft to a child with aplastic anemia. This specimen was PBMCs from the stem cell graft donor, taken from the stem cell graft.

CDR3 protein: CSAPDRAADGYTF. The CDR3 nucleotides read TGCAGTGCTCCCGACAGGGCGGCTGATGGCTACACCTTC. V gene TRBV20-1 combines with J gene TRBJ1-2, with 7 bases fitting TRBD1. Germline CDR1 DFQATT, CDR2 SNEGSKA (reference sequence). CDR3 size: 13 residues. Trimming took 5 bases from V and 6 from J; bases not matched to a gene: 9.